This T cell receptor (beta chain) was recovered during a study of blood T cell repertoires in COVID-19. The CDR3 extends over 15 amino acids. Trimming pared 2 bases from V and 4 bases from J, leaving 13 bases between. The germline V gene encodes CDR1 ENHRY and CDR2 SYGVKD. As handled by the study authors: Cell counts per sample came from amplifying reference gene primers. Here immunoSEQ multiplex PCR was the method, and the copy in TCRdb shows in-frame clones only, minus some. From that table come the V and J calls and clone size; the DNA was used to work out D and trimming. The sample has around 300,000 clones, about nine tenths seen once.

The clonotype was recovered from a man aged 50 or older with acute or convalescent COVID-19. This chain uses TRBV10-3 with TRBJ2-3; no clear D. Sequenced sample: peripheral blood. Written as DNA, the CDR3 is TGTGCCATCAGTGAGACTTCCCTTGTGTCAGATACGCAGTATTTT. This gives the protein CAISETSLVSDTQYF.